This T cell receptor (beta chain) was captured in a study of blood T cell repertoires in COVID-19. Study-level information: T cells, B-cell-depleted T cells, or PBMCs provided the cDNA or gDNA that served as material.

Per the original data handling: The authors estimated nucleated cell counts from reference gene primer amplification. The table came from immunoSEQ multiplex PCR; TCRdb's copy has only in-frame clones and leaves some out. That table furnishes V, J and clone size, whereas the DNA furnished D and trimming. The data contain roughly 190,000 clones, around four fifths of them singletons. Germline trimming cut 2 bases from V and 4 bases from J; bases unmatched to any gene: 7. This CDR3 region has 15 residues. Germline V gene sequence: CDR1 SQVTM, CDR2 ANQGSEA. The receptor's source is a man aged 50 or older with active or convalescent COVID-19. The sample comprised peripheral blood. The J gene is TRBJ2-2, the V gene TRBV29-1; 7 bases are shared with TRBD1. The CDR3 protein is CSVEKTGSRTGELFF. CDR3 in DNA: TGCAGCGTTGAAAAGACAGGGTCACGCACCGGGGAGCTGTTTTTT.